The source of this TCR beta chain is a study of OX40 agonist ivuxolimab in advanced cancers. For the study at large: Cohort: approximately 79% men, mean age 60, aged about 20 to 90. Notes on the study in general: Clonal expansion from baseline to week 6 occurred in both CD4+ and CD8+ T cells.

Trimming left V 3 bases short and J 4 bases short, with 15 bases between. The CDR3 is made up of 15 amino acids. Germline values: CDR1 ENHRY, CDR2 SYGVKD. Points on this clone: Its matching antigen is unknown.

TCRdb keeps only in-frame clones here, not all; method: immunoSEQ multiplex PCR. This table has some 30,000 clones, approximately 91% appearing once. The TCR comes from an adult with an advanced solid tumor such as melanoma, head and neck, liver or kidney cancer. Sequences were derived from CD4+ or CD8+ T cells sorted from blood, sampled in a trial of the OX40 agonist ivuxolimab. This sequence joins TRBV10-3 and TRBJ2-5, with TRBD2 as a possible D gene (7 bases). As DNA, the CDR3 is TGTGCCATCAGTGAAGCGGGACATCAACCAGAGACCCAGTACTTC. Translated, it gives CAISEAGHQPETQYF.